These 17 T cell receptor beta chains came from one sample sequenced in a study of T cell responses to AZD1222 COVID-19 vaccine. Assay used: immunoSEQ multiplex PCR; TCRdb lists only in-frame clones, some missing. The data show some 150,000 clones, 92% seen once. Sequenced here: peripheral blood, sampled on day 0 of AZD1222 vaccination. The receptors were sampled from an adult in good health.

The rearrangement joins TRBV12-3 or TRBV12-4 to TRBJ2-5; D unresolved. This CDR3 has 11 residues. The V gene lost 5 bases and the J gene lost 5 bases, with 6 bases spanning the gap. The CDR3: CASSPAETQYF. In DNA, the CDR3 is TGTGCCAGCAGTCCCGCGGAGACCCAGTACTTC.

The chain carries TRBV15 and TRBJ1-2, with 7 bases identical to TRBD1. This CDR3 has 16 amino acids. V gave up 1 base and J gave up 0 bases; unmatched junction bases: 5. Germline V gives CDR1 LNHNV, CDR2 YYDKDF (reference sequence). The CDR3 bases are TGTGCCACCAGCAGAGTGGGACAGCTACCTAACTATGGCTACACCTTC. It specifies CATSRVGQLPNYGYTF.

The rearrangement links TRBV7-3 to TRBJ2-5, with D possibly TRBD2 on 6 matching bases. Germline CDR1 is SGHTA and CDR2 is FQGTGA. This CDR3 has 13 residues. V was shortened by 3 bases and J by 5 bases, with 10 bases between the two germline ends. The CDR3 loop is CASSFSAGETQYF. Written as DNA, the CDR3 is TGTGCCAGCAGCTTTAGCGCGGGGGAGACCCAGTACTTC.

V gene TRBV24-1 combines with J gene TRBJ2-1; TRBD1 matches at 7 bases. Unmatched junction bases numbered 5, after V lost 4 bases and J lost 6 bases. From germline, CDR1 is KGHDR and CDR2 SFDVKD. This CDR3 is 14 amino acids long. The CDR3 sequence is CATSEFGTANEQFF. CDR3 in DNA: TGTGCCACCAGTGAATTTGGGACAGCCAATGAGCAGTTCTTC.

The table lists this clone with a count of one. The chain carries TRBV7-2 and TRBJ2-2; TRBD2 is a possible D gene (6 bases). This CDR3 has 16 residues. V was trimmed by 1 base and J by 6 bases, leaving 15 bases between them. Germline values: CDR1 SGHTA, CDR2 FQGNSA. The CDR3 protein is CASSLEGGMLSGELFF. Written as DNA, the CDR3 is TGTGCCAGCAGCTTAGAGGGAGGAATGCTTTCCGGGGAGCTGTTTTTT.

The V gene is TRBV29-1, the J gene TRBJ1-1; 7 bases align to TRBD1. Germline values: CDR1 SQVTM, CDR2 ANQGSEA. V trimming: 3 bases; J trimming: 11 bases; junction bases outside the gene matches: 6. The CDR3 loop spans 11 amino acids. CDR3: CSVDGGQSAFF. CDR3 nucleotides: TGCAGCGTTGATGGGGGACAGAGTGCTTTCTTT.

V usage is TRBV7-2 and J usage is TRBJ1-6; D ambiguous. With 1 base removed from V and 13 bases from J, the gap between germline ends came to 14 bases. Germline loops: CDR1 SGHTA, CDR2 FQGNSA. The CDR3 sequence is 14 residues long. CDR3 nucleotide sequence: TGTGCCAGCAGCTTAGAGGCGGTTTTCCCTCCCCTCCACTTT. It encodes CASSLEAVFPPLHF.

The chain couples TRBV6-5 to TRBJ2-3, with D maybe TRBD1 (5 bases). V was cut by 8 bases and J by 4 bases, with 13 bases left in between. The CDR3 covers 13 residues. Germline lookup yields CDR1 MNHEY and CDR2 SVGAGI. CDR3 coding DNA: TGTGCCAGCTCCCAGCAGGGTTCAGATACGCAGTATTTT. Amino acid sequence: CASSQQGSDTQYF.

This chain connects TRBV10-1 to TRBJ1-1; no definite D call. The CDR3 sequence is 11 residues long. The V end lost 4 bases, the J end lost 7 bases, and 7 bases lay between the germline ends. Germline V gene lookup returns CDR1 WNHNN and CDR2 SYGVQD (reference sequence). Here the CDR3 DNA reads TGCGCCAGCAGTGGGGAGTTTGAAGCTTTCTTT. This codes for CASSGEFEAFF.

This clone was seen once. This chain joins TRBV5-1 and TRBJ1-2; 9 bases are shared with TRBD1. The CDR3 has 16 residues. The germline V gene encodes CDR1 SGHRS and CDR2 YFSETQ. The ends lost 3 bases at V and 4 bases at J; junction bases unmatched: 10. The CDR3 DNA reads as TGCGCCAGCAGCTCGGTACAGGGACAGGGCGGCTATGGCTACACCTTC. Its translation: CASSSVQGQGGYGYTF.

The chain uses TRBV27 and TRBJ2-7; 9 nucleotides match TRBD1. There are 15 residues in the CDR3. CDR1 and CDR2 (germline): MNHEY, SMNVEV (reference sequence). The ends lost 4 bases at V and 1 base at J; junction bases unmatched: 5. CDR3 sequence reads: CASSSRGQGSYEQYF. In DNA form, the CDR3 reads TGTGCCAGCAGTTCCAGGGGACAGGGTTCCTACGAGCAGTACTTC.

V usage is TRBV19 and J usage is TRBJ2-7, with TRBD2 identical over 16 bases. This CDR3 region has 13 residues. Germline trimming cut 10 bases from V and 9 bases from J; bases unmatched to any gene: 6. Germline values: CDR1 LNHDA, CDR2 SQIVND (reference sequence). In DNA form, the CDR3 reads TGTGCCACCCTGGGACTAGCGGGGGGGCGGCAGTACTTC. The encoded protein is CATLGLAGGRQYF.

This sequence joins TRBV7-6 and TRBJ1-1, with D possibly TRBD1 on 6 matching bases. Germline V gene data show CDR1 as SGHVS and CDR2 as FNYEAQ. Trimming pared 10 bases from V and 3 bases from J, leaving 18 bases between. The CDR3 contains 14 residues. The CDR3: CATTPGGVDTEAFF. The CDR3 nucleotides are TGTGCCACTACCCCCGGGGGCGTAGACACTGAAGCTTTCTTT.

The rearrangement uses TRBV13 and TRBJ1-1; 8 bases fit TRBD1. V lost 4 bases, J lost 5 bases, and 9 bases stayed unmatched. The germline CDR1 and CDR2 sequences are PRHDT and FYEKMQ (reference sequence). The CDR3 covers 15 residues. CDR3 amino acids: CASSSLRGQGTEAFF. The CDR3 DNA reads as TGTGCCAGCAGCTCGCTCAGGGGGCAGGGTACTGAAGCTTTCTTT.

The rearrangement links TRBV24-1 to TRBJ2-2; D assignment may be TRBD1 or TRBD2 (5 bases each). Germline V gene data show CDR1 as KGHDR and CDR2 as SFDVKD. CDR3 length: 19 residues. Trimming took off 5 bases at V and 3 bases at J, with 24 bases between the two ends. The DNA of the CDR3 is TGTGCCACCAGTGGGGCCCCCCTGAGGGGCGGTAGTGACACCGGGGAGCTGTTTTTT. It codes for CATSGAPLRGGSDTGELFF.

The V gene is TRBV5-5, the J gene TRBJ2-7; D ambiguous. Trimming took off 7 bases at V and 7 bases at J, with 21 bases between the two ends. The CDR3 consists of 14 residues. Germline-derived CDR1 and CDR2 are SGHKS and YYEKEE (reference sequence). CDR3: CASFMNGRPLEQYF. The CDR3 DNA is TGTGCCAGCTTCATGAACGGTCGCCCTTTGGAGCAGTACTTC.

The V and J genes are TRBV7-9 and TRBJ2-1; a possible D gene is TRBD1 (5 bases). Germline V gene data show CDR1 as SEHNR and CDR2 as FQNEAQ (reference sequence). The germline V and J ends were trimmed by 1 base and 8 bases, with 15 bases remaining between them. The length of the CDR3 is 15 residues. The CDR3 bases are TGTGCCAGCAGCTTAGTCATTAAGGGGCTGGATGAGCAGTTCTTC. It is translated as CASSLVIKGLDEQFF. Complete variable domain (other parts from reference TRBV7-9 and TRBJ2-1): DTGVSQNPRHKITKRGQNVTFRCDPISEHNRLYWYRQTLGQGPEFLTYFQNEAQLEKSRLLSDRFSAERPKGSFSTLEIQRTEQGDSAMYLCASSLVIKGLDEQFFGPGTRLTVL.